A selection of T cell receptor beta chains follows, all from one sample in a study of blood T cell repertoires in COVID-19. Sequencing used immunoSEQ multiplex PCR; TCRdb keeps in-frame clones, though not all of them. The sample has hundreds of thousands of clones, about 85% seen once. Material: PBMCs or T cells enriched from blood (not recorded which). The source of these receptors is a man in his forties who had recovered from COVID-19. Each CDR3 is given with its conserved first and last residue. A D gene is named only where the DNA matches it firmly. Size is stated for part of the rows, as once, few or many counts, or as a class when the clone is expanded.

few NA TRBJ1-5 TRBV9 CASSVGQFSQPQHF TGTGCCAGCAGCGTAGGACAGTTCTCTCAGCCCCAGCATTTT
NA NA TRBJ2-3 TRBV9 CASSVAMRGGADTQYF TGTGCCAGCAGCGTAGCTATGAGGGGGGGAGCAGATACGCAGTATTTT
NA TRBD2 TRBJ2-1 TRBV3-1/TRBV3-2 CASSQESSGRDNEQFF TGTGCCAGCAGCCAAGAATCGAGCGGGAGGGACAATGAGCAGTTCTTC
NA NA TRBJ2-7 TRBV3-1/TRBV3-2 CASSQDYSYEQYF TGTGCCAGCAGCCAAGATTACTCCTACGAGCAGTACTTC
NA NA TRBJ2-1 TRBV6-5 CASRGASSYNEQFF TGTGCCAGCAGGGGGGCCAGCTCCTACAATGAGCAGTTCTTC
NA NA TRBJ1-1 TRBV11-1 CASSYGVSNTEAFF TGTGCCAGCAGCTACGGGGTCTCGAACACTGAAGCTTTCTTT
NA NA TRBJ2-5 TRBV18 CASSPGQQETQYF TGTGCCAGCTCACCGGGGCAACAAGAGACCCAGTACTTC
NA NA TRBJ2-1 TRBV6-5 CASSSPGEQFF TGTGCCAGCAGTTCCCCGGGTGAGCAGTTCTTC
NA NA TRBJ2-7 TRBV5-5 CASSVVPGAYEQYF TGTGCCAGCAGCGTAGTCCCCGGGGCCTACGAGCAGTACTTC
NA TRBD2 TRBJ2-7 TRBV7-2 CASSFGGSSYEQYF TGTGCCAGCAGCTTCGGCGGGAGTTCGTACGAGCAGTACTTC
few TRBD1 TRBJ1-3 TRBV3-1/TRBV3-2 CASSQGTGTGNTIYF TGTGCCAGCAGCCAAGGGACAGGTACTGGAAACACCATATATTTT
NA TRBD1 TRBJ2-1 TRBV24-1 CATSLDRGMYNEQFF TGTGCCACCAGTCTGGACAGGGGGATGTACAATGAGCAGTTCTTC
NA TRBD2 TRBJ2-7 TRBV3-1/TRBV3-2 CASSAGLAGDEQYF TGTGCCAGCAGCGCGGGACTAGCGGGAGACGAGCAGTACTTC
NA TRBD2 TRBJ2-1 TRBV6-2/TRBV6-3 CASSRGRGGNEQFF TGTGCCAGCAGTCGCGGGAGGGGGGGCAATGAGCAGTTCTTC
NA NA TRBJ1-2 TRBV25-1 CASSVGGLNYGYTF TGTGCCAGCAGTGTGGGGGGACTGAACTATGGCTACACCTTC
NA TRBD1 TRBJ2-1 TRBV7-6 CASSSTGVLYNEQFF TGTGCCAGCAGCTCGACAGGGGTCCTCTACAATGAGCAGTTCTTC